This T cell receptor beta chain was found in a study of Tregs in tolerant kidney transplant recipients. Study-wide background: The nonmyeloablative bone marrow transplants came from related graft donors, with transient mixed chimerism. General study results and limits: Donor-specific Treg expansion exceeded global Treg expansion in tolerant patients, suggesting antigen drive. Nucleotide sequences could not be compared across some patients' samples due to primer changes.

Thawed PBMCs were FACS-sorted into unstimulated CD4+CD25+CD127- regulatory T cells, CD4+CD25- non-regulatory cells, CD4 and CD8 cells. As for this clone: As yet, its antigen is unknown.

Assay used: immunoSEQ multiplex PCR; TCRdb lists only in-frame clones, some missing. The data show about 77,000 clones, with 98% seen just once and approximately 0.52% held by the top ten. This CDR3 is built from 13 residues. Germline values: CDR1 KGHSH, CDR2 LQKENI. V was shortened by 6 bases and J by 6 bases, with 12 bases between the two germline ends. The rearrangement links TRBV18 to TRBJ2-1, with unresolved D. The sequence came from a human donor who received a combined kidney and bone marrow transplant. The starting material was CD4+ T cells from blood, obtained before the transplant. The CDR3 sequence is CASSMETRNEQFF. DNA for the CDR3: TGTGCCAGCTCTATGGAGACCCGCAATGAGCAGTTCTTC.